This TCR beta chain emerged from a study of Ad26.COV2.S vaccination and SARS-CoV-2 variants. For the study at large: Donor was assigned to the Ad26.COV2.S arm of trial COV1001. The authors gave Ad26.COV2.S intramuscularly, either once or twice 56 days apart.

Assay: immunoSEQ multiplex PCR; the TCRdb copy retains only in-frame clones and omits some. This sample has about 680,000 clones; roughly nine tenths occur once, and the top ten carry roughly 1.5%. Described treatment: about 20 received Ad26.COV2.S at low or high dose, single or two shots; about 5 received placebo; per-sample allocation not given. The samples date from day 63 after the first vaccine or placebo injection. Trimming removed 4 bases from V and 0 bases from J, with 6 bases in between. CDR1 is KGHDR, CDR2 SFDVKD, per germline. This CDR3 comprises 15 residues. This receptor was taken from a person aged 18-60 years who received the Ad26.COV2.S COVID-19 vaccine or a placebo. The V and J genes are TRBV24-1 and TRBJ2-6, with D perhaps TRBD2 (5 bases). Sequenced material: peripheral blood, taken in a trial of Ad26.COV2.S vaccine versus placebo. CDR3 nucleotide sequence: TGTGCCACCAGTGACACTAGCTCTGGGGCCAACGTCCTGACTTTC. Translating gives CATSDTSSGANVLTF.